What follows are 12 T cell receptor beta chains derived from one specimen sequenced in a study of Graves' ophthalmopathy and Graves' hyperthyroidism. RNA transcripts were the source from which TCR beta CDR3 regions were amplified. RT-PCR in the first round used HTBI primers; a second-round multiplex PCR followed. TCRdb used MiXCR to reprocess the multiplex PCR reads, holding one entry per CDR3 protein. The repertoire holds almost 750,000 distinct CDR3 sequences, with 40% as singletons. Sequencing input: peripheral blood. The receptors were sampled from an adult man with Graves' ophthalmopathy.

On this clonotype: A much larger clone sits a single nucleotide away, making a read error possible. The chain combines TRBV7-7 with TRBJ1-1; D is undetermined. The CDR3 loop spans 16 amino acids. Germline V lookup: CDR1 SSHAT, CDR2 FNYEAQ (reference sequence). The CDR3 is CASSLAMLAGYTEAFF. The CDR3 region has the DNA TGTGCTAGCAGCTTAGCTATGTTGGCGGGGTACACTGAAGCTTTCTTT. Filled out from reference TRBV7-7 and TRBJ1-1, the complete variable domain reads GAGVSQSPRYKVTKRGQDVTLRCDPISSHATLYWYQQALGQGPEFLTYFNYEAQPDKSGLPSDRFSAERPEGSISTLTIQRTEQRDSAMYRCASSLAMLAGYTEAFFGQGTRLTVV.

This clonotype appeared a single time. The V gene is TRBV2, the J gene TRBJ1-3; D unresolved. The CDR3 is 14 residues long. CDR1 and CDR2 from the germline V gene are SNHLY and FYNNEI. Trimming removed 1 base at V and 3 bases at J, with 7 bases between. CDR3 sequence (DNA): TGTGCCAGCAGTGAAGGGCTTTATGGAAACACCATATATTTT. Translated, it gives CASSEGLYGNTIYF.

The gene calls are TRBV10-3 and TRBJ1-1; no reliable D call. Trimming shortened V by 2 bases and J by 6 bases, and 7 bases separated the two germline ends. The CDR3 length is 12 residues. Germline V gene lookup returns CDR1 ENHRY and CDR2 SYGVKD. The CDR3 here is CAISEVAAEAFF. CDR3 DNA sequence: TGTGCCATCAGTGAGGTTGCCGCTGAAGCTTTCTTT.

This chain connects TRBV7-9 to TRBJ2-2; 11 bases agree with TRBD2. CDR1 is SEHNR, CDR2 FQNEAQ, per germline (reference sequence). This CDR3 contains 15 residues. V was pared by 5 bases and J by 7 bases, with 6 bases of the junction left unmatched. The CDR3 spells CASSPGTSGGGELFF. The CDR3 nucleotides are TGTGCCAGCAGCCCAGGGACTAGCGGAGGCGGGGAGCTGTTTTTT.

The chain carries TRBV7-9 and TRBJ1-1, with 7 positions matching TRBD1. This CDR3 has 14 residues. V was pared by 7 bases and J by 6 bases, with 11 bases of the junction left unmatched. Per the germline V gene, CDR1 is SEHNR and CDR2 is FQNEAQ (reference sequence). As DNA, the CDR3 is TGTGCCAGCACCGATGCAGGGGGAAACGCTGAAGCTTTCTTT. Protein: CASTDAGGNAEAFF.

Remarks on this clonotype: The junction and the germline gene differ at one end; a read error may be behind it. CDR3 coding DNA: TGTGCCAGCAGTTACGGGGGCAAACAGCCCCAGCATTTT. Encoded protein: CASSYGGKQPQHF. V is TRBV27 and J is TRBJ1-5; D is possibly TRBD1 (6 bases). This CDR3 region has 13 residues. CDR1 and CDR2 (germline): MNHEY, SMNVEV (reference sequence).

The J gene is TRBJ1-1, the V gene TRBV19; the match to TRBD1 covers 8 bases. Germline V lookup: CDR1 LNHDA, CDR2 SQIVND (reference sequence). V was pared by 3 bases and J by 3 bases, with 6 bases of the junction left unmatched. The CDR3 spans 15 residues. The CDR3 loop is CASSIRGRSHTEAFF. The CDR3 DNA reads as TGTGCCAGTAGTATCAGGGGGCGATCCCACACTGAAGCTTTCTTT.

Many counts were recorded for this clonotype. The chain employs TRBV19 and TRBJ2-5; TRBD2 might be the D (5 bases). Between the trimmed V and J ends, which lost 4 bases and 7 bases, there was a span of 7 bases. The CDR3 extends over 11 amino acids. The germline V gene has CDR1 LNHDA and CDR2 SQIVND (reference sequence). CDR3 sequence (DNA): TGTGCCAGTAGTACCAGCGGGACCCAGTACTTC. This codes for CASSTSGTQYF.

J is TRBJ1-1 and V is TRBV2; 9 bases fit TRBD1. V lost 8 bases and J lost 6; bases outside the gene matches: 7. The CDR3 is 13 amino acids. Germline V lookup: CDR1 SNHLY, CDR2 FYNNEI. This CDR3 reads CASVGRQGAEAFF. The DNA for the CDR3 is TGTGCCAGCGTTGGCCGACAGGGGGCTGAAGCTTTCTTT.

This clonotype appeared many times. This rearrangement joins TRBV19 to TRBJ1-1; D remains unclear. There are 14 residues in the CDR3. With 3 bases removed from V and 4 bases from J, the gap between germline ends came to 12 bases. From germline, CDR1 is LNHDA and CDR2 SQIVND (reference sequence). CDR3 bases: TGTGCCAGTAGTATGCGGGAGAAGACCACTGAAGCTTTCTTT. Amino acids: CASSMREKTTEAFF. The full variable domain, with the rest looked up from reference TRBV19 and TRBJ1-1, is DGGITQSPKYLFRKEGQNVTLSCEQNLNHDAMYWYRQDPGQGLRLIYYSQIVNDFQKGDIAEGYSVSREKKESFPLTVTSAQKNPTAFYLCASSMREKTTEAFFGQGTRLTVV.

The rearrangement uses TRBV19 and TRBJ1-1; D gene ambiguous. Germline V gene lookup returns CDR1 LNHDA and CDR2 SQIVND (reference sequence). The CDR3 runs to 13 residues. Trimming pared 11 bases from V and 3 bases from J, leaving 16 bases between. The CDR3 DNA reads as TGTGCCTGGAGTCCTCGGACGGACACTGAAGCTTTCTTT. It specifies CAWSPRTDTEAFF.

This clonotype appeared a few times. The CDR3 nucleotides are TGTGCCAGCAGCTCAGGGGTCCACTCTGGAAACACCATATATTTT. This sequence encodes CASSSGVHSGNTIYF. The rearrangement links TRBV7-2 to TRBJ1-3; D is possibly TRBD1 (6 bases). V shed 4 bases and J shed 0 bases, with 10 bases lying between them. The germline gives CDR1 SGHTA, CDR2 FQGNSA. The CDR3 is 15 residues long.